The sequence of this T cell receptor (beta chain) was determined in a study of control samples from healthy donors and cancer patients. Produced via immunoSEQ multiplex PCR; TCRdb's table is partial and in-frame only. The data contain about 140,000 clones, more than 85% of them seen just once; the ten biggest clones take up under 4%. After removal of 2 bases from V and 3 bases from J, the junction contained 7 bases not matched to a gene. The CDR3 runs to 16 residues. CDR1 and CDR2 from the germline V gene are LGHNT and FRNRAP. This clonotype was sampled from a man aged 25 to 40 in good health. The rearrangement joins TRBV12-5 to TRBJ1-2, with 9 bases identical to TRBD1. Sequences were obtained from blood. The CDR3 spells CASGLSTGGWYYGYTF. The CDR3 nucleotides read TGTGCTAGTGGTTTGTCTACAGGGGGCTGGTACTATGGCTACACCTTC.